The sample holds one count of the clone carrying this TCR beta chain. This entry comes from a study of CD8 T cells in Susac syndrome. About 0.45 to 1 ug RNA was reverse transcribed with random hexamers. A single record per CDR3 protein comes from TCRdb applying MiXCR to the immunoSEQ multiplex PCR reads. The sample lists 400,000 to 550,000 distinct CDR3 sequences; around 85% were seen once. The V and J ends lost 4 bases and 6 bases respectively, with 16 bases between them. Germline V gene lookup returns CDR1 SGHAT and CDR2 FQNNGV. The CDR3 spans 15 residues. TEMRA cells were FACS-enriched, and CD8+ and CD4+ T cells were isolated negatively.

Specimen: CD8+ T cells from PBMCs. The V and J genes are TRBV11-2 and TRBJ2-1; tentatively, D is TRBD1 (6 bases). This receptor was obtained from a human donor with multiple sclerosis. The CDR3 spells CASSYPGTQINEQFF. The CDR3 DNA reads TGTGCCAGCAGCTACCCCGGGACACAAATCAATGAGCAGTTCTTC.